The 16 T cell receptor beta chains reported below all come from one sample, sequenced in a study of control samples from healthy donors and cancer patients. The method was immunoSEQ multiplex PCR; TCRdb's version includes in-frame clones alone and lacks a portion of them. The sample lists 100,000 to 150,000 clones, about 87% occurring once. Source material: blood. The receptors were sampled from a man aged 25-45 years in good health.

This rearrangement joins TRBV15 to TRBJ2-5, with 8 bases aligning to TRBD2. Germline values: CDR1 LNHNV, CDR2 YYDKDF (reference sequence). The J segment lost 3 bases and the V segment lost 1 base, leaving 1 base of the junction unmatched. The CDR3 loop spans 14 amino acids. The CDR3 loop is CATSRVTSEETQYF. The CDR3 DNA sequence: TGTGCCACCAGCAGAGTGACTAGCGAAGAGACCCAGTACTTC. Variable domain in full (rest from reference TRBV15 and TRBJ2-5): DAMVIQNPRYQVTQFGKPVTLSCSQTLNHNVMYWYQQKSSQAPKLLFHYYDKDFNNEADTPDNFQSRRPNTSFCFLDIRSPGLGDTAMYLCATSRVTSEETQYFGPGTRLLVL.

The chain is built from TRBV7-3 and TRBJ2-3, with 7 bases fitting TRBD1. The CDR3 spans 12 residues. The J segment lost 11 bases and the V segment lost 5 bases, leaving 7 bases of the junction unmatched. Germline V lookup: CDR1 SGHTA, CDR2 FQGTGA. CDR3: CASSPGGGKQYF. In nucleotides, the CDR3 is TGTGCCAGCAGCCCAGGGGGTGGGAAGCAGTATTTT.

The chain recombines TRBV3-1 (or the pseudogene TRBV3-2) with TRBJ1-1, with D perhaps matching TRBD1 (5 bases). This CDR3 contains 13 residues. V lost 3 bases and J 1 base, leaving 6 bases between the germline ends. From germline, CDR1 is LGHDT and CDR2 YNNKEL (reference sequence). The CDR3 bases are TGTGCCAGCAGCCATGGGGGGAACACTGAAGCTTTCTTT. Protein: CASSHGGNTEAFF.

This clone appeared a single time. The chain links TRBV5-4 to TRBJ2-2; 10 bases match TRBD1. The germline V gene encodes CDR1 SGHNT and CDR2 YYREEE (reference sequence). This CDR3 spans 18 amino acids. The V segment lost 3 bases and the J segment 3 bases; nucleotides outside the gene matches: 11. CDR3 region: CASSSPIGTGEDTGELFF. As DNA, the CDR3 is TGTGCCAGCAGCTCCCCTATTGGGACAGGGGAGGACACCGGGGAGCTGTTTTTT.

The V call is TRBV5-1, the J call TRBJ1-2; tentatively, D is TRBD1 (6 bases). The CDR3 runs 17 residues. V was shortened by 2 bases and J by 4 bases, with 21 bases between the two germline ends. Germline-derived CDR1 and CDR2 are SGHRS and YFSETQ. DNA for the CDR3: TGCGCCAGCAGCTTCCCTAGGGGGGGGCGCGGATCCTATGGCTACACCTTC. Encoded protein: CASSFPRGGRGSYGYTF.

The chain recombines TRBV10-2 with TRBJ2-7; the match to TRBD1 covers 7 bases. Germline CDR1 WSHSY, CDR2 SAAADI. V lost 0 bases and J lost 6; bases outside the gene matches: 5. The CDR3 runs to 14 residues. This CDR3 reads CASSESTGSGEQYV. CDR3 bases: TGCGCCAGCAGTGAGTCGACAGGGAGTGGCGAGCAGTACGTC.

Remarks on this clone: This CDR3 is also generated by other DNA sequences in the sample. As DNA, the CDR3 is TGCGCCAGCAGCCTGGAGGCCCCCACAGATACGCAGTATTTT. It translates to CASSLEAPTDTQYF. This chain joins TRBV5-1 and TRBJ2-3; possibly TRBD2 for D (5 bases). The CDR3 is 14 amino acids. Germline values: CDR1 SGHRS, CDR2 YFSETQ. Trimming removed 4 bases from V and 2 bases from J, with 11 bases in between.

The chain carries TRBV4-1 and TRBJ1-5; D gene ambiguous. The ends were cut back, 1 base at V and 0 bases at J, with 10 bases in the middle. The CDR3 runs 16 residues. Germline values: CDR1 MGHRA, CDR2 YSYEKL. The DNA of the CDR3 is TGCGCCAGCAGCCAAGTTACCAGTCCTAGCAATCAGCCCCAGCATTTT. Protein: CASSQVTSPSNQPQHF.

This rearrangement joins TRBV2 to TRBJ2-5, with D perhaps matching TRBD1 (6 bases). Germline CDR1 SNHLY, CDR2 FYNNEI. The CDR3 extends over 14 amino acids. V lost 6 bases and J 1 base, leaving 12 bases between the germline ends. CDR3 nucleotide sequence: TGTGCCAGCAGCCAACAGGGTGGCCAAGAGACCCAGTACTTC. This encodes CASSQQGGQETQYF.

This chain connects TRBV6-6 to TRBJ1-2, with no clear D. CDR1 MNHNY and CDR2 SVGAGI come from the germline V gene (reference sequence). The CDR3 has 16 residues. V lost 4 bases and J 5 bases, leaving 20 bases between the germline ends. CDR3 protein: CASSSPRIVLGYGYTF. The CDR3 nucleotides read TGTGCCAGCAGTTCGCCCAGGATAGTTCTTGGGTATGGCTACACCTTC.

V and J are TRBV11-2 and TRBJ1-1, with D possibly being TRBD1 (6 bases). The CDR3 is made up of 12 amino acids. V lost 3 bases and J 7 bases, leaving 9 bases between the germline ends. CDR1 is SGHAT, CDR2 FQNNGV, per germline. The CDR3 bases are TGTGCCAGCAGCTTTATACAGGGTGAAGCTTTCTTT. This sequence encodes CASSFIQGEAFF.

The chain carries TRBV2 and TRBJ1-2, with TRBD1 matching over 8 bases. Germline CDR1 is SNHLY and CDR2 is FYNNEI. J was trimmed by 8 bases and V by 6 bases; bases with no gene match: 5. The length of the CDR3 is 12 residues. The CDR3 region is CASSQQGDGYTF. CDR3 in DNA: TGTGCCAGCAGCCAACAGGGGGACGGCTACACCTTC.

This clone was seen only a few times. The gene calls are TRBV4-2 and TRBJ2-1; D not resolved. The CDR3 covers 15 residues. V shed 0 bases and J shed 1 base, with 7 bases lying between them. Germline CDR1 is LGHNA and CDR2 is YNFKEQ. CDR3: CASSQDWESYNEQFF. CDR3 sequence (DNA): TGTGCCAGCAGCCAAGATTGGGAATCCTACAATGAGCAGTTCTTC.

Only one count was recorded for this clone. The chain recombines TRBV6-1 with TRBJ2-7; TRBD2 matches at 7 bases. CDR3 length: 15 amino acids. The trim removed 2 bases at V and 2 bases at J, leaving 6 bases unmatched. Germline V lookup: CDR1 MNHNS, CDR2 SASEGT. The DNA for the CDR3 is TGTGCCAGCAGTGAATCCCCAGGGACTACCTACGAGCAGTACTTC. Translated, it gives CASSESPGTTYEQYF.

The J gene is TRBJ1-1, the V gene TRBV29-1; 9 bases are a match to TRBD1. The CDR3 is 17 amino acids. Germline values: CDR1 SQVTM, CDR2 ANQGSEA. V lost 5 bases and J lost 1; bases outside the gene matches: 14. The CDR3 region is CSVWSWRSGQGNTEAFF. The CDR3 DNA reads TGCAGCGTTTGGTCGTGGAGATCGGGACAGGGGAACACTGAAGCTTTCTTT.

V gene TRBV6-6 combines with J gene TRBJ1-1, with 7 bases lining up with TRBD1. V lost 2 bases, J lost 3 bases, and 6 bases stayed unmatched. The CDR3 loop spans 15 amino acids. Germline V CDR1 and CDR2: MNHNY, SVGAGI (reference sequence). The chain's CDR3 is CASSYPTGSDTEAFF. CDR3 nucleotides: TGTGCCAGCAGTTACCCGACAGGGTCGGACACTGAAGCTTTCTTT.